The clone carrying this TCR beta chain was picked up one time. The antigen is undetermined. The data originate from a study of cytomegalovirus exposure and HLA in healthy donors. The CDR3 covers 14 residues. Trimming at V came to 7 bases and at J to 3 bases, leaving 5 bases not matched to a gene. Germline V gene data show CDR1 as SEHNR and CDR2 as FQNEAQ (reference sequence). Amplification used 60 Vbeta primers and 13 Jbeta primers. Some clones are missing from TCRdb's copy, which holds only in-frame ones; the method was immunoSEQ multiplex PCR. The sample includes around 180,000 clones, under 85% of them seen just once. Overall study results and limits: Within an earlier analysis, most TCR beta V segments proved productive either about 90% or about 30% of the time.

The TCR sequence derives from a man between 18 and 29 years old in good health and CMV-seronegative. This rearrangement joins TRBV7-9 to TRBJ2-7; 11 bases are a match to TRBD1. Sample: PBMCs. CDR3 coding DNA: TGTGCCAGCAACCCGGGACAGGGGGACTACGAGCAGTACTTC. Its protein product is CASNPGQGDYEQYF.